This T cell receptor (beta chain) was captured by sequencing in a study of control samples from healthy donors and cancer patients. Repertoires were generated with immunoSEQ multiplex PCR, while TCRdb's copy carries only in-frame clones and drops some. The data show some 150,000 clones, with approximately 93% seen just once and over 2% held by the top ten. Sequenced: blood. The sequence was obtained from a man aged 45-60 years in good health.

CDR3 amino acids: CASSPPPIEAFF. The DNA of the CDR3 is TGTGCCAGCAGCCCCCCCCCAATTGAAGCTTTCTTT. The chain links TRBV7-9 to TRBJ1-1; no definite D call. Germline V gene lookup returns CDR1 SEHNR and CDR2 FQNEAQ (reference sequence). The CDR3 covers 12 residues. V was pared by 5 bases and J by 7 bases, with 11 bases between.